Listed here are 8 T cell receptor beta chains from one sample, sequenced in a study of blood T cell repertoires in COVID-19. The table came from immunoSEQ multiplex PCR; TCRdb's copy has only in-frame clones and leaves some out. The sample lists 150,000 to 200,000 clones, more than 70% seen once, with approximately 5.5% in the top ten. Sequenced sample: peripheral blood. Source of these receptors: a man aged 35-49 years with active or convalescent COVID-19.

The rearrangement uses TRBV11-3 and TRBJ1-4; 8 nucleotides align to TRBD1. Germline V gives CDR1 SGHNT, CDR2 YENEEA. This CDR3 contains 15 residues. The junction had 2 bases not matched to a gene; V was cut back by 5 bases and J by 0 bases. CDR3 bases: TGTGCCAGCAGCCCGGGACAGGCAACTAATGAAAAACTGTTTTTT. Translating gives CASSPGQATNEKLFF.

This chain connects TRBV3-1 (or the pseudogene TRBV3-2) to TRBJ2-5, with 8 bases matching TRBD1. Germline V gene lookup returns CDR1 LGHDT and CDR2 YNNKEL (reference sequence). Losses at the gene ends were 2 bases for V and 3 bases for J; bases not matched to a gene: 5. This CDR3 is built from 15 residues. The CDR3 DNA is TGTGCCAGCAGCCAATTAGGGACAGGAAAAGAGACCCAGTACTTC. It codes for CASSQLGTGKETQYF.

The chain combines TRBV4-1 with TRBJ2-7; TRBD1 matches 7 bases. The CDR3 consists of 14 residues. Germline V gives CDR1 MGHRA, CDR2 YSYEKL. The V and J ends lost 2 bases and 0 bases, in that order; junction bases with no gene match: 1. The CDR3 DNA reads TGCGCCAGCAGCCAACGGGACAGCTCCTACGAGCAGTACTTC. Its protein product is CASSQRDSSYEQYF.

The CDR3 DNA is TGTGCCAGCAGTTACGAGCCCAATTCACCCCTCCACTTT. It specifies CASSYEPNSPLHF. The chain couples TRBV6-6 to TRBJ1-6; no definite D call. The CDR3 contains 13 residues. The V gene lost 2 bases and the J gene lost 7 bases, with 6 bases spanning the gap. The V gene's germline CDR1 is MNHNY and CDR2 SVGAGI (reference sequence).

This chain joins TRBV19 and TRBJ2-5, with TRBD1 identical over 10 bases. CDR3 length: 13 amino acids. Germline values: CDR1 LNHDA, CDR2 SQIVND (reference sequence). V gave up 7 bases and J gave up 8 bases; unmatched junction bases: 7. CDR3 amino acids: CASTKDRGETQYF. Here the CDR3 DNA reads TGTGCCAGTACCAAGGACAGGGGGGAAACCCAGTACTTC.

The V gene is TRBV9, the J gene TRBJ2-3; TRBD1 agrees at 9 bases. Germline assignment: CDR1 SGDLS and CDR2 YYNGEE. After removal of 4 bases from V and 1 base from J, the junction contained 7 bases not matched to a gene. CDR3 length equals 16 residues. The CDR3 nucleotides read TGTGCCAGCAGCTCGAGACAGGGGGATGGCACAGATACGCAGTATTTT. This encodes CASSSRQGDGTDTQYF.

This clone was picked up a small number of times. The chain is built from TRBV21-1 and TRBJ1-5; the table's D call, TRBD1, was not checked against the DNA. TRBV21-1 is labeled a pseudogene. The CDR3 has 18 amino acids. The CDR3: CASSSRDRGRSGNQPQHF. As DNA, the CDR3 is TGTGCCAGCAGCAGCCGGGACAGGGGGCGCTCGGGCAATCAGCCCCAGCATTTT.

The CDR3 spells CASRRDRGTGEAFF. The CDR3 DNA is TGTGCCAGTAGACGGGACAGGGGTACAGGGGAAGCTTTCTTT. The chain uses TRBV19 and TRBJ1-1; 10 bases map to TRBD1. The germline V gene has CDR1 LNHDA and CDR2 SQIVND (reference sequence). Losses at the gene ends were 6 bases for V and 8 bases for J; bases not matched to a gene: 9. The CDR3 spans 14 residues. Together with reference TRBV19 and TRBJ1-1, the CDR3 gives the full variable domain: DGGITQSPKYLFRKEGQNVTLSCEQNLNHDAMYWYRQDPGQGLRLIYYSQIVNDFQKGDIAEGYSVSREKKESFPLTVTSAQKNPTAFYLCASRRDRGTGEAFFGQGTRLTVV.